A selection of T cell receptor beta chains follows, all from one sample in a study of T cell changes during pregnancy in multiple sclerosis. Here immunoSEQ multiplex PCR was the method, and the copy in TCRdb shows in-frame clones only, minus some. The table shows some 38,000 clones, with 90% occurring only once. Material: CD4+ T cells from peripheral blood mononuclear cells, obtained in the second trimester of pregnancy. Receptor source: a female donor with multiple sclerosis, enrolled in a pregnancy study. Both conserved end residues are part of each CDR3. Fields, in order: J gene, D gene, V gene, clone size, CDR3 protein, CDR3 DNA. A D gene is named only where the DNA matches it firmly. The listing skips clone size in some rows; elsewhere it reads once, few, many or a size class.

TRBJ1-1 NA TRBV20-1 NA CSAREAEAFF TGCAGTGCTAGGGAGGCAGAAGCTTTCTTT
TRBJ1-4 NA TRBV7-9 NA CASSLWGGNEKLFF TGTGCCAGCAGCTTATGGGGGGGGAATGAAAAACTGTTTTTT
TRBJ1-2 TRBD1 TRBV30 NA CAGQTGTAFNYGYTF TGTGCCGGTCAAACCGGGACAGCCTTTAACTATGGCTACACCTTC
TRBJ2-3 TRBD1 TRBV6-5 NA CASSSGTGASTDTQYF TGTGCCAGCAGTTCCGGGACAGGGGCATCCACAGATACGCAGTATTTT
TRBJ2-2 TRBD2 TRBV4-3 NA CASSQDSRGGAGGPGELFF TGCGCCAGCAGCCAAGATTCAAGGGGCGGAGCGGGAGGGCCCGGGGAGCTGTTTTTT
TRBJ1-1 TRBD1 TRBV5-6 once CASSSTGVLAAEAFF TGTGCCAGCAGCTCAACAGGGGTTCTCGCAGCTGAAGCTTTCTTT
TRBJ2-3 TRBD2 TRBV18 NA CASLGSLATSTDTQYF TGTGCCAGCTTGGGATCACTAGCGACTAGCACAGATACGCAGTATTTT
TRBJ1-1 NA TRBV7-2 once CASSLAPSGTEAFF TGTGCCAGCAGCTTAGCGCCCAGCGGGACTGAAGCTTTCTTT
TRBJ1-1 NA TRBV11-2 once CASSLERGLEAFF TGTGCCAGCAGCTTAGAACGTGGGCTAGAAGCTTTCTTT
TRBJ1-1 NA TRBV7-3 NA CASSDLNTEAFF TGTGCCAGCAGCGACTTAAACACTGAAGCTTTCTTT
TRBJ2-7 NA TRBV18 NA CASSPRPGPTYEQYF TGTGCCAGCTCACCACGGCCGGGTCCGACCTACGAGCAGTACTTC
TRBJ2-2 TRBD2 TRBV29-1 NA CSVEVAGVGELFF TGCAGCGTTGAAGTAGCGGGAGTAGGGGAGCTGTTTTTT
TRBJ1-2 NA TRBV27 NA CASSLSGGPADGYTF TGTGCCAGCAGTTTATCAGGGGGACCCGCCGATGGCTACACCTTC
TRBJ1-1 NA TRBV9 NA CASSGSGGRTEAFF TGTGCCAGCAGCGGGAGCGGGGGGAGGACTGAAGCTTTCTTT
TRBJ2-1 NA TRBV9 NA CASSVDPLGGVRNEQFF TGTGCCAGCAGCGTGGATCCTCTCGGGGGTGTTCGTAATGAGCAGTTCTTC
TRBJ1-2 NA TRBV9 NA CASSDPRGKGGGYTF TGTGCCAGCAGCGACCCCCGGGGGAAGGGTGGAGGCTACACCTTC
TRBJ2-1 TRBD1 TRBV29-1 NA CSVEPDRGIYEQFF TGCAGCGTTGAGCCGGACAGGGGAATATACGAGCAGTTCTTC
TRBJ1-5 TRBD1 TRBV18 NA CASSQGTGGSNQPQHF TGTGCCAGCTCACAGGGGACAGGGGGCAGCAATCAGCCCCAGCATTTT
TRBJ2-3 NA TRBV11-2 NA CASSKFRLRETTDTQYF TGTGCCAGCAGCAAATTCCGACTACGCGAGACAACAGATACGCAGTATTTT
TRBJ2-5 NA TRBV4-3 NA CASSQGARVHQETQYF TGCGCCAGCAGCCAAGGAGCCAGGGTTCATCAAGAGACCCAGTACTTC
TRBJ2-1 NA TRBV7-6 NA CASSSNRRTTNNEQFF TGTGCCAGCAGCTCGAACCGCCGGACTACCAACAATGAGCAGTTCTTC
TRBJ2-7 TRBD2 TRBV5-5 NA CASSVLLAGGHEQYF TGTGCCAGCAGCGTCCTACTAGCGGGAGGGCACGAGCAGTACTTC
TRBJ1-2 TRBD1 TRBV28 NA CASSNRGRDYGYTF TGTGCCAGCAGTAACAGGGGGCGCGACTATGGCTACACCTTC
TRBJ1-1 TRBD1 TRBV15 NA CATSRATGVKTEAFF TGTGCCACCAGCAGGGCCACAGGGGTGAAGACTGAAGCTTTCTTT
TRBJ2-2 NA TRBV19 NA CASSISSYTGELFF TGTGCCAGTAGTATATCCAGTTACACCGGGGAGCTGTTTTTT
TRBJ2-1 TRBD2 TRBV9 NA CASSRSGTWGLVGNEQFF TGTGCCAGCAGCCGTAGTGGGACCTGGGGACTAGTAGGCAATGAGCAGTTCTTC
TRBJ2-4 TRBD2 TRBV19 few CASSIGRAAKNIQYF TGTGCCAGTAGTATCGGGAGGGCGGCCAAAAACATTCAGTACTTC
TRBJ1-2 NA TRBV29-1 few CSVVLGGSYGYTF TGCAGCGTTGTGCTCGGAGGGTCCTATGGCTACACCTTC
TRBJ2-3 TRBD1 TRBV2 once CASTRTGTNLDTQYF TGTGCCAGCACCCGGACAGGGACCAACCTAGATACGCAGTATTTT
TRBJ1-1 TRBD1 TRBV6-6 NA CASSYLSGTGGNEAFF TGTGCCAGCAGTTACTTATCCGGGACAGGGGGTAATGAAGCTTTCTTT
TRBJ2-5 NA TRBV29-1 NA CSVEGGGGVRQETQYF TGCAGCGTTGAAGGGGGAGGTGGTGTTCGCCAAGAGACCCAGTACTTC
TRBJ2-1 TRBD2 TRBV2 NA CASMPTSGPGNEQFF TGTGCCAGCATGCCGACTAGCGGGCCTGGCAATGAGCAGTTCTTC
TRBJ2-2 TRBD1 TRBV4-3 few CASSHSRTGGYGTGELFF TGCGCCAGCAGCCACTCCCGGACAGGGGGCTACGGCACCGGGGAGCTGTTTTTT
TRBJ2-5 NA TRBV15 NA CATSRGTATETQYF TGTGCCACCAGCAGAGGGACAGCCACTGAGACCCAGTACTTC
TRBJ2-3 TRBD2 TRBV28 NA CASSPLAGGTTDTQYF TGTGCCAGCAGTCCCCTAGCGGGAGGGACCACAGATACGCAGTATTTT
TRBJ2-1 TRBD2 TRBV7-8 NA CASSPNSGRSYNEQFF TGTGCCAGCAGCCCAAATAGCGGGAGATCCTACAATGAGCAGTTCTTC
TRBJ2-7 TRBD2 TRBV27 NA CASSFQAGGRFYEQYF TGTGCCAGCAGTTTTCAAGCGGGAGGCCGATTTTACGAGCAGTACTTC
TRBJ1-2 TRBD1 TRBV7-9 NA CASSLAEAGGNYGYTF TGTGCCAGCAGCTTGGCGGAGGCAGGGGGAAACTATGGCTACACCTTC
TRBJ2-7 NA TRBV28 NA CASSATGRYEQYF TGTGCCAGCAGCGCAACAGGGCGCTACGAGCAGTACTTC
TRBJ2-3 NA TRBV5-1 NA CASSLDYLTDTQYF TGCGCCAGCAGCTTGGACTACCTCACAGATACGCAGTATTTT
TRBJ2-1 TRBD2 TRBV9 NA CASSVAGPAGAYEQFF TGTGCCAGCAGCGTAGCTGGTCCAGCGGGAGCGTATGAGCAGTTCTTC
TRBJ2-1 TRBD2 TRBV11-2 once CASSLDRGRLDNEQFF TGTGCCAGCAGCTTAGATCGCGGGAGATTGGATAATGAGCAGTTCTTC
TRBJ1-2 TRBD1 TRBV19 NA CASSAPGTGEGGYTF TGTGCCAGTAGTGCACCCGGGACAGGGGAGGGCGGCTACACCTTC
TRBJ2-2 TRBD2 TRBV5-1 once CASSPRTSGRALDTGELFF TGCGCCAGCAGCCCCCGGACTAGCGGGAGGGCCTTGGACACCGGGGAGCTGTTTTTT
TRBJ1-2 TRBD1 TRBV20-1 NA CSATGGGGYTF TGCTCAGCAACAGGGGGCGGTGGCTACACCTTC